This T cell receptor (beta chain) was retrieved from a study of OX40 agonist ivuxolimab in advanced cancers. Trimming cost V 5 bases and J 6 bases, with 22 bases left between them. The CDR3 loop spans 16 amino acids. The V gene's germline CDR1 is LNHNV and CDR2 YYDKDF (reference sequence). The table came from immunoSEQ multiplex PCR; TCRdb's copy has only in-frame clones and leaves some out. The data hold tens of thousands of clones, with more than 65% observed a single time. This clone was seen a handful of times. The source of this sequence is an adult with an advanced solid tumor such as melanoma, head and neck, liver or kidney cancer. Source: CD4+ or CD8+ T cells sorted from blood, taken in a trial of the OX40 agonist ivuxolimab. The chain uses TRBV15 and TRBJ1-1; weak D call: TRBD1 (5 bases). CDR3 protein: CATSAQFGREHPEAFF. The CDR3, as DNA: TGTGCCACCAGCGCTCAATTCGGCAGGGAACACCCTGAAGCTTTCTTT.